The 32 T cell receptor beta chains presented below share a single source sample, sequenced in a study of T cells expressing NK-cell markers. TCRdb processed the 5' RACE reads again and assigns one entry to each CDR3 protein, with no DNA. The sample has 150,000 to 200,000 distinct CDR3 sequences. The specimen was blood T cells: a sorted CD56 or NKG2C T cell subset, CD4+ or CD8+ T cells, or bulk PBMC T cells (not recorded which). The receptors were gathered from a woman aged 18-70 years in good health.

The chain links TRBV6-5 to TRBJ2-2; the D call from TCRdb, TRBD2, cannot be confirmed without DNA. This CDR3 region has 17 residues. Germline V lookup: CDR1 MNHEY, CDR2 SVGAGI. CDR3 protein: CASSYSGPQGGTGELFF.

This chain links TRBV29-1 with TRBJ1-5; TCRdb indicates TRBD1, and absent DNA this call remains unverified. Germline assignment: CDR1 SQVTM and CDR2 ANQGSEA. The CDR3 is 13 residues long. CDR3 loop: CSVALAGDQPQHF.

The gene calls are TRBV7-9 and TRBJ2-5. Germline V gene data show CDR1 as SEHNR and CDR2 as FQNEAQ (reference sequence). The CDR3 is 13 residues long. This CDR3 reads CASSLRVGETQYF.

The chain recombines TRBV12-3 or TRBV12-4 with TRBJ2-3; the D call of TRBD2 rests on TCRdb alone, since no DNA is present to check it. There are 16 residues in the CDR3. The CDR3 spells CASSPTSGGITDTQYF.

The V gene is TRBV10-3, the J gene TRBJ2-7; TCRdb's D gene call, TRBD1, goes unchecked for lack of DNA. There are 15 residues in the CDR3. The V gene's germline CDR1 is ENHRY and CDR2 SYGVKD. The CDR3 is CAISALPGGGREQYF.

The rearrangement uses TRBV20-1 and TRBJ2-1; TCRdb indicates TRBD1, and absent DNA this call remains unverified. This CDR3 has 15 residues. Germline assignment: CDR1 DFQATT and CDR2 SNEGSKA (reference sequence). The CDR3 here is CSARAGTTSYNEQFF.

This sequence joins TRBV12-3 or TRBV12-4 and TRBJ2-7; TCRdb names TRBD1, which stays unverified in the absence of DNA. The CDR3 consists of 15 residues. This chain's CDR3 is CASSPGRTLGSEQYF.

The chain recombines TRBV14 with TRBJ2-3. Germline-derived CDR1 and CDR2 are SGHDN and FVKESK. The CDR3 sequence is 12 residues long. The CDR3 is CASSQAGDTQYF.

The rearrangement uses TRBV5-4 and TRBJ2-7; TCRdb reports TRBD1, a call that lacks DNA to check it against. This CDR3 has 15 residues. Germline CDR1 and CDR2: SGHNT and YYREEE (reference sequence). The CDR3 region is CASRGPGTGESEQYF.

The chain uses TRBV5-1 and TRBJ1-1; TCRdb names TRBD1, which stays unverified in the absence of DNA. The CDR3 sequence is 16 residues long. From germline, CDR1 is SGHRS and CDR2 YFSETQ. The CDR3 sequence: CASSLDRRAGDTEAFF.

CDR3 protein: CSAMYRANYGYTF. This chain uses TRBV20-1 with TRBJ1-2. This CDR3 contains 13 residues. The germline CDR1 and CDR2 sequences are DFQATT and SNEGSKA (reference sequence).

The chain couples TRBV29-1 to TRBJ1-2; TCRdb's D gene call, TRBD1, goes unchecked for lack of DNA. This CDR3 comprises 15 residues. Germline CDR1 is SQVTM and CDR2 is ANQGSEA. The CDR3 here is CSFPSPDRGNYGYTF.

CDR3 protein: CASSPKNEQFF. V and J are TRBV7-8 and TRBJ2-1. The CDR3 extends over 11 amino acids. Per germline, CDR1 SGHVS and CDR2 FQNEAQ.

This chain uses TRBV12-3 or TRBV12-4 with TRBJ2-3; the TCRdb D gene call, TRBD1, has no DNA to confirm it. This CDR3 contains 15 residues. The chain's CDR3 is CASNHRGLSTDTQYF.

The chain has TRBV20-1 and TRBJ1-2; there is no DNA to check the TCRdb D call of TRBD1. The length of the CDR3 is 15 residues. Germline V lookup: CDR1 DFQATT, CDR2 SNEGSKA (reference sequence). CDR3 region: CSARDREGGISGYTF.

J is TRBJ2-2 and V is TRBV4-2; the D call from TCRdb, TRBD1, cannot be confirmed without DNA. There are 16 residues in the CDR3. Germline V gene sequence: CDR1 LGHNA, CDR2 YNFKEQ. The CDR3: CASSQDLAGGTGELFF.

The rearrangement uses TRBV7-3 and TRBJ2-2; TCRdb's assignment of TRBD2 cannot be checked, as there is no DNA. The CDR3 covers 17 residues. Germline values: CDR1 SGHTA, CDR2 FQGTGA. The CDR3 loop is CASSRPGLAGNTGELFF.

This chain joins TRBV3-1 and TRBJ1-3; TCRdb's D gene call, TRBD1, goes unchecked for lack of DNA. Germline assignment: CDR1 LGHDT and CDR2 YNNKEL (reference sequence). This CDR3 has 17 amino acids. CDR3 protein: CASSQVPWGHSGNTIYF.

The V and J genes are TRBV20-1 and TRBJ1-6; there is no DNA to check the TCRdb D call of TRBD1. Germline-derived CDR1 and CDR2 are DFQATT and SNEGSKA (reference sequence). CDR3 length: 14 amino acids. The CDR3 loop reads CSAKTGNRNSPLHF.

This chain connects TRBV7-2 to TRBJ2-3; no DNA is available, so the TRBD2 call from TCRdb remains unchecked. The CDR3 sequence is 17 residues long. Looked up from germline, CDR1 is SGHTA and CDR2 is FQGNSA. The CDR3 spells CASSRRLAGGRSDTQYF.

This sequence joins TRBV3-1 and TRBJ2-2. The CDR3 extends over 13 amino acids. Germline assignment: CDR1 LGHDT and CDR2 YNNKEL (reference sequence). The CDR3 is CASSQMTAGELFF.

This clonotype shows up as medium-sized by frequency. The J gene is TRBJ2-1, the V gene TRBV20-1; the D gene TCRdb calls, TRBD2, cannot be checked with no DNA. The CDR3 totals 14 residues. Germline V lookup: CDR1 DFQATT, CDR2 SNEGSKA (reference sequence). The chain's CDR3 is CSAPGTSSYNEQFF.

The chain couples TRBV4-1 to TRBJ1-1. The CDR3 loop spans 17 amino acids. Germline V gives CDR1 MGHRA, CDR2 YSYEKL. The CDR3 here is CASSQDWEQPLNTEAFF.

The chain recombines TRBV5-6 with TRBJ1-1. CDR3 length equals 15 residues. Germline V CDR1 and CDR2: SGHDT, YYEEEE. CDR3 protein: CASSPIYMGDPEAFF.

The gene calls are TRBV14 and TRBJ2-7. The germline V gene encodes CDR1 SGHDN and CDR2 FVKESK. The CDR3 is 15 amino acids. The CDR3 protein is CASSQGYRYSYEQYF. Full variable domain (rest looked up from reference TRBV14 and TRBJ2-7): EAGVTQFPSHSVIEKGQTVTLRCDPISGHDNLYWYRRVMGKEIKFLLHFVKESKQDESGMPNNRFLAERTGGTYSTLKVQPAELEDSGVYFCASSQGYRYSYEQYFGPGTRLTVT.

The V gene is TRBV5-1, the J gene TRBJ2-5; there is no DNA to check the TCRdb D call of TRBD1. Germline CDR1 SGHRS, CDR2 YFSETQ. The CDR3 runs 13 residues. CDR3 residues: CASSYTGKETQYF.

This chain joins TRBV5-1 and TRBJ1-5. The CDR3 sequence is 15 residues long. Germline V gene data show CDR1 as SGHRS and CDR2 as YFSETQ. The CDR3 region is CASSLGGTSNQPQHF.

This chain uses TRBV5-1 with TRBJ1-5. The CDR3 spans 13 residues. Germline CDR1 is SGHRS and CDR2 is YFSETQ. CDR3 residues: CASSLGWDQPQHF.

The chain's CDR3 is CAIGTSPGYTF. The chain joins TRBV5-4 to TRBJ1-2; TCRdb gives TRBD1 as the D gene, but with no DNA this cannot be confirmed. CDR1 SGHNT and CDR2 YYREEE come from the germline V gene (reference sequence). CDR3 length: 11 residues. Full variable domain (remainder filled in from reference TRBV5-4 and TRBJ1-2): ETGVTQSPTHLIKTRGQQVTLRCSSQSGHNTVSWYQQALGQGPQFIFQYYREEENGRGNFPPRFSGLQFPNYSSELNVNALELDDSALYLCAIGTSPGYTFGSGTRLTVV.

V is TRBV12-3 or TRBV12-4 and J is TRBJ2-2; TCRdb's D gene call, TRBD1, goes unchecked for lack of DNA. CDR3 length: 14 amino acids. Here the CDR3 reads CATWDRSNTGELFF.

The chain uses TRBV20-1 and TRBJ2-3; the D call of TRBD2 rests on TCRdb alone, since no DNA is present to check it. Germline lookup yields CDR1 DFQATT and CDR2 SNEGSKA (reference sequence). The CDR3 is made up of 12 amino acids. CDR3 amino acids: CSGSWRVDTQYF.

The chain employs TRBV7-2 and TRBJ1-3; TCRdb lists TRBD1, though no DNA is available to test this call. Germline CDR1 reads SGHTA; CDR2 reads FQGNSA. The CDR3 totals 14 residues. The CDR3 protein is CASSPDRGRNTIYF.